What follows is one T cell receptor beta chain and its context. Antigen specificity is unknown. These data are taken from a study of T-cell reconstitution after alpha-beta-depleted transplantation in children. Study-wide points: It was reported that alpha-beta T cells came from several hundred expanded graft clones (about two months after transplant). Most T-cell counts and diversity one year after the transplant came from T cells that were newly produced. High day-60 TCRbeta diversity in some patients came from surviving recipient T cells and thymic progenitors.

Trimming took off 0 bases at V and 1 base at J, with 16 bases between the two ends. In germline, CDR1 is SGDLS, CDR2 YYNGEE. CDR3 length: 17 residues. Unique molecular identifiers were incorporated during preparation of the TCRbeta library. TCRdb passed the PCR reads through MiXCR, listing each CDR3 protein once. The data show about 980,000 distinct CDR3 sequences, around 30% seen once. The TCR originated in a boy in the first two years of life who had a stem cell transplant for SCID, so the T cells may come from the graft donor. The specimen comprised PBMCs, mostly from graft donor cells, sampled 360 days after TCRalphabeta/CD19-depleted stem cell transplant. The chain couples TRBV9 to TRBJ2-5; TRBD2 is a possible D gene (6 bases). The CDR3 nucleotides read TGTGCCAGCAGCGTAGGGGAGAAGGGAGGCCTCCAAGAGACCCAGTACTTC. Translating it yields CASSVGEKGGLQETQYF.